This TCR beta chain was documented in a study of T cells in Graves' hyperthyroidism and ophthalmopathy. V shed 6 bases, J shed 4 bases, and the junction held 7 bases outside the gene matches. The V gene's germline CDR1 is MDHEN and CDR2 SYDVKM. The CDR3 is 15 amino acids. Amplification of TCR beta CDR3 regions was performed using RNA transcripts as template. First-round RT-PCR targeting the TCR CDR3 was performed with the HTBI primer set. MiXCR, run by TCRdb on the multiplex PCR reads, gives a single entry per CDR3 protein. The sample records about 290,000 distinct CDR3 sequences, roughly 15% being singletons. This clonotype was counted at least ten times. Its antigen is unknown. Study-level results: Blood also carried most thyroid clonotypes expanded above 0.001.

This chain links TRBV28 with TRBJ2-1; 9 nucleotides line up with TRBD1. This TCR derives from a woman in her fifties or sixties with Graves' hyperthyroidism that later progressed to Graves' ophthalmopathy. The sample comprised blood. In DNA, the CDR3 is TGTGCCAGCAGACTTCGGGGACAGGGATACAATGAGCAGTTCTTC. Translation gives CASRLRGQGYNEQFF.